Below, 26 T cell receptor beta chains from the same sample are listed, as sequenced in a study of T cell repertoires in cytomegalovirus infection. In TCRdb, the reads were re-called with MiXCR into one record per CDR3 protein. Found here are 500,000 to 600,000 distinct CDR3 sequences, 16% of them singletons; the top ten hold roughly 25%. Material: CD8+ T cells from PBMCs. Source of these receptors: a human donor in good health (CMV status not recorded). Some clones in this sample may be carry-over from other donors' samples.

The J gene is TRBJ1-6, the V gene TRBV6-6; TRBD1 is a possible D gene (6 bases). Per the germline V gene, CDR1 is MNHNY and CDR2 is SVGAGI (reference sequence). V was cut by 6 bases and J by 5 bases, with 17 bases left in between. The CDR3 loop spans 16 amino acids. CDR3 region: CASSHRQRGDNSPLHF. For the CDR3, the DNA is TGTGCCAGCAGCCACCGGCAGAGGGGGGATAATTCACCCCTCCACTTT.

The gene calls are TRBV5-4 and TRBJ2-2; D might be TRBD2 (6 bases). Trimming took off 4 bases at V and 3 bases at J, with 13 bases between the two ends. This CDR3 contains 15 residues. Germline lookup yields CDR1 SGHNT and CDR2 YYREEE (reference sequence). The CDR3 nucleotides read TGTGCCAGCAGCCTGGGGCGGGAATACACCGGGGAGCTGTTTTTT. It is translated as CASSLGREYTGELFF.

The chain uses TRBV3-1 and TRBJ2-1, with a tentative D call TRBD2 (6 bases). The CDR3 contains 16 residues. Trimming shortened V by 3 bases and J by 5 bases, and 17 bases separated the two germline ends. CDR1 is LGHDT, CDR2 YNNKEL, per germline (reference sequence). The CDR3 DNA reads TGTGCCAGCAGCCAGAACAGCGGGCCGCTAAACAATGAGCAGTTCTTC. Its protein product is CASSQNSGPLNNEQFF.

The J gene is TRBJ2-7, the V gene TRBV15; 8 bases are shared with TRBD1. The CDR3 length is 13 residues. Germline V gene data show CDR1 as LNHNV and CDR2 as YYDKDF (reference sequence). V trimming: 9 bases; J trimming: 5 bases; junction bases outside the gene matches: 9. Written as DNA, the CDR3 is TGTGCCACAGCGGACAGGGACTTGCACGAGCAGTACTTC. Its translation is CATADRDLHEQYF.

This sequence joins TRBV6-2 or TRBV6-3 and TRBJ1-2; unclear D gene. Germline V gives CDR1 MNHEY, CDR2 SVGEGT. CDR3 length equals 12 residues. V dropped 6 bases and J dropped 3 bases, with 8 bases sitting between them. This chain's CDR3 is CASRLQYYGYTF. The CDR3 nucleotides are TGTGCCAGCAGACTACAGTACTATGGCTACACCTTC.

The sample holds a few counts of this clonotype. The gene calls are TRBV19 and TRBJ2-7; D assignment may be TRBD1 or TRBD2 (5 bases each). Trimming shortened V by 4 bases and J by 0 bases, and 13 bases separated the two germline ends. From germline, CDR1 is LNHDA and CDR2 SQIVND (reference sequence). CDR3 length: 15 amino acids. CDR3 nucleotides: TGTGCCAGTAGTACCGGGGCATCCAGCTCCTACGAGCAGTACTTC. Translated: CASSTGASSSYEQYF.

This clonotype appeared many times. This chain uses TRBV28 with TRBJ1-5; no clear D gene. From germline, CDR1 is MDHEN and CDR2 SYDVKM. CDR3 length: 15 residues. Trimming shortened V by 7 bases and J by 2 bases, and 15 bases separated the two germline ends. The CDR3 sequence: CASTREQSRNQPQHF. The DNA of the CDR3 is TGTGCCAGCACGAGGGAGCAATCGCGCAATCAGCCCCAGCATTTT.

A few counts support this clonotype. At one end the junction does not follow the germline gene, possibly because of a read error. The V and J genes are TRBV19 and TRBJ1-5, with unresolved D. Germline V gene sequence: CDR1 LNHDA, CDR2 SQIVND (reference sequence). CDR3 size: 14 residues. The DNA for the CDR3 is TGTGCCAGTAGTATTGTGACGGAAAATCAACCCCAGCATTTT. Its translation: CASSIVTENQPQHF.

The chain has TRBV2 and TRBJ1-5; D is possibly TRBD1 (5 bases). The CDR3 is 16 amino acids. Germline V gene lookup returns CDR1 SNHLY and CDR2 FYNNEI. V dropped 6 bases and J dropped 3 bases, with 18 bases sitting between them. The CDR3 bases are TGTGCCAGCAGCTCGGGGGGTGGTCCGATCAATCAGCCCCAGCATTTT. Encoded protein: CASSSGGGPINQPQHF.

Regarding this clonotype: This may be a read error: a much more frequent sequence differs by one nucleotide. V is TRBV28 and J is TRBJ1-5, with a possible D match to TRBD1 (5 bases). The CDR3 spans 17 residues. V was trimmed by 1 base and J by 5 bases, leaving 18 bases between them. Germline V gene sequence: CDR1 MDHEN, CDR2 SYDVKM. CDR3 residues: CASSLYGTTGRDQPQHF. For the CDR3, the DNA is TGTGCCAGCAGTTTATACGGGACCACGGGTAGGGATCAGCCCCAGCATTTT.

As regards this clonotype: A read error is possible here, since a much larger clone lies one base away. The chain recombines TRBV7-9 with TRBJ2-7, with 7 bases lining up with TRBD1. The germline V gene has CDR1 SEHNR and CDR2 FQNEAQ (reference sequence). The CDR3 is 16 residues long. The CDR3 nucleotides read TGTGCCAGCAGGGGAGTTAGTAGGACAGGCAATTACGTGCAGTACTTC. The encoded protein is CASRGVSRTGNYVQYF.

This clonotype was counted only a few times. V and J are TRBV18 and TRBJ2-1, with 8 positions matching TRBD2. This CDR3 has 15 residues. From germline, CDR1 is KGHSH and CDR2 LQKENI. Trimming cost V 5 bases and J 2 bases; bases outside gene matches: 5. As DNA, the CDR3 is TGTGCCAGCTCAGTTAGCGGGGCCACCTACAATGAGCAGTTCTTC. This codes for CASSVSGATYNEQFF.

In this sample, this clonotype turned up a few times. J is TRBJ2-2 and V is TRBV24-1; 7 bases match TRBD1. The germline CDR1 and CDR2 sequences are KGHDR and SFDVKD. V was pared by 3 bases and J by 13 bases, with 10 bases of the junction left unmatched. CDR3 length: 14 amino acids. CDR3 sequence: CATSDLGQVPRLFF. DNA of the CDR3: TGTGCCACCAGTGATCTCGGACAGGTCCCAAGGCTGTTTTTT.

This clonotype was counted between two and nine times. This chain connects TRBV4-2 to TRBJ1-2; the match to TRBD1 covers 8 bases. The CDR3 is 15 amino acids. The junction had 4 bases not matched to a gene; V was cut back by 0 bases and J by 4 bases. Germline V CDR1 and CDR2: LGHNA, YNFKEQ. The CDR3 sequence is CASSQEGQGIYGYTF. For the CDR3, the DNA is TGTGCCAGCAGCCAAGAAGGACAGGGAATCTATGGCTACACCTTC.

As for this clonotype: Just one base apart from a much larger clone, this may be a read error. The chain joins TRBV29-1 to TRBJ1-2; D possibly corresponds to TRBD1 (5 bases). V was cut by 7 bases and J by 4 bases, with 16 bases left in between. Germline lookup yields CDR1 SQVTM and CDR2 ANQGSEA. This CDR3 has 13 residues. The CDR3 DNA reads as TGCAGCGCCTGGGGGGGGGTGAGCTATGGCTACACCTTC. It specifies CSAWGGVSYGYTF. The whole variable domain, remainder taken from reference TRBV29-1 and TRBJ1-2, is SAVISQKPSRDICQRGTSLTIQCQVDSQVTMMFWYRQQPGQSLTLIATANQGSEATYESGFVIDKFPISRPNLTFSTLTVSNMSPEDSSIYLCSAWGGVSYGYTFGSGTRLTVV.

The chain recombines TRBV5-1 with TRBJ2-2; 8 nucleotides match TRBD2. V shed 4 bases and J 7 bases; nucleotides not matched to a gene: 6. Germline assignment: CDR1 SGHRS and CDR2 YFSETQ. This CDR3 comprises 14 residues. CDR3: CASSREGSGGELFF. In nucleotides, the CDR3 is TGCGCCAGCAGCCGGGAGGGCTCCGGCGGGGAGCTGTTTTTT. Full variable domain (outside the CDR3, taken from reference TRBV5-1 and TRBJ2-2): KAGVTQTPRYLIKTRGQQVTLSCSPISGHRSVSWYQQTPGQGLQFLFEYFSETQRNKGNFPGRFSGRQFSNSRSEMNVSTLELGDSALYLCASSREGSGGELFFGEGSRLTVL.

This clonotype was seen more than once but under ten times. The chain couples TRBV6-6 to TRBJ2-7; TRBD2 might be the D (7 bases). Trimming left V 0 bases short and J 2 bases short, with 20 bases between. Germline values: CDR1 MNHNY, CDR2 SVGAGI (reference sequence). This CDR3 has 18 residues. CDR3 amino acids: CASSYSSKGEGQPYEQYF. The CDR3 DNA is TGTGCCAGCAGTTACTCCTCTAAGGGGGAGGGCCAACCCTACGAGCAGTACTTC.

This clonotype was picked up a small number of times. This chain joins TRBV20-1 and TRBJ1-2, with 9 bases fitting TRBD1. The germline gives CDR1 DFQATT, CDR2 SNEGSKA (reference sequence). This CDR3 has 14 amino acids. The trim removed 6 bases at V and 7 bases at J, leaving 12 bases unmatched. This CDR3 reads CSAEISQGAGGYTF. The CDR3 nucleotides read TGCAGTGCCGAAATCTCACAGGGGGCGGGTGGCTACACCTTC.

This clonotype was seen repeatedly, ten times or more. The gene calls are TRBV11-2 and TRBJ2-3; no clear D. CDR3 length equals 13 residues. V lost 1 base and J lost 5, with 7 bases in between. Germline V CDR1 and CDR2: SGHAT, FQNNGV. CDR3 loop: CASSLGLEDTQYF. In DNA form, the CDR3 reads TGTGCCAGCAGCTTAGGGTTAGAAGATACGCAGTATTTT.

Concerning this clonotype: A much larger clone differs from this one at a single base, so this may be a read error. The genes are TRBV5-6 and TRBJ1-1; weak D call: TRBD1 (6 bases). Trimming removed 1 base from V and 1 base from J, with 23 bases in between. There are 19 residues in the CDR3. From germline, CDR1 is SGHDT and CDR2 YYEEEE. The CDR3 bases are TGTGCCAGCAGCTTGAACGAGGGGACATTCGGGGCTCAGAACACTGAAGCTTTCTTT. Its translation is CASSLNEGTFGAQNTEAFF.

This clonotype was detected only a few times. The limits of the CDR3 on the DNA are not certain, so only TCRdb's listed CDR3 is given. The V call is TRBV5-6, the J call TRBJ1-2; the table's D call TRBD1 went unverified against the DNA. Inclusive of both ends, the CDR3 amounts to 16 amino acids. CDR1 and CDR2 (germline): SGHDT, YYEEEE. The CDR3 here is CASSFLWTGGNYGYTF.

CDR3 nucleotide sequence: TGCAGTGCCCCGGACCCCTATAATTCACCCCTCCACTTT. It yields the protein CSAPDPYNSPLHF. This rearrangement joins TRBV20-1 to TRBJ1-6; D not certain. The CDR3 has 13 amino acids. V was shortened by 6 bases and J by 2 bases, with 8 bases between the two germline ends. Looked up from germline, CDR1 is DFQATT and CDR2 is SNEGSKA (reference sequence).

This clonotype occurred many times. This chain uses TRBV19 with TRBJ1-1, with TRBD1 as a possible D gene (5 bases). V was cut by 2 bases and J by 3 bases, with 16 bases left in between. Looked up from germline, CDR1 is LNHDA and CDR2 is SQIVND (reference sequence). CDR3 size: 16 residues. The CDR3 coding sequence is TGTGCCAGTAGTATAATGGGGACTCCTGTGGACACTGAAGCTTTCTTT. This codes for CASSIMGTPVDTEAFF.

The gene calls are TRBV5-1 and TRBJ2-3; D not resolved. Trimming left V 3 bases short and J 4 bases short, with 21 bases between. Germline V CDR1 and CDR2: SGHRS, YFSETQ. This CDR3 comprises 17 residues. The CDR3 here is CASSSPDFSARADTQYF. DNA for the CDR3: TGCGCCAGCAGCTCCCCAGACTTCTCGGCACGGGCAGATACGCAGTATTTT.

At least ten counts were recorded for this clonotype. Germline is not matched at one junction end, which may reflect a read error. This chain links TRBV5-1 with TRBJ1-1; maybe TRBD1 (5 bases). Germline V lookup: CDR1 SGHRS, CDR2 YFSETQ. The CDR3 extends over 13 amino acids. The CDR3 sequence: CASRPTGNTEAFF. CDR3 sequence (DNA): TGTGCCAGCAGACCAACAGGGAACACTGAAGCTTTCTTT.

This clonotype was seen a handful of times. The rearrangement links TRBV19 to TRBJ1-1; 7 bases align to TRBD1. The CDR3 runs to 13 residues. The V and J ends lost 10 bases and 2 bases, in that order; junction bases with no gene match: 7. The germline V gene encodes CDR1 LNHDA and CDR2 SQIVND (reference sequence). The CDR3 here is CATIRQGNTEAFF. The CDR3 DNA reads TGTGCCACCATCAGACAGGGAAACACTGAAGCTTTCTTT.